This T cell receptor (beta chain) emerged from a study of patients and donors after allogeneic stem cell transplantation. Using its own MiXCR run on the RT-PCR reads, TCRdb lists one record per CDR3 protein. The data contain some 880,000 distinct CDR3 sequences, roughly 17% of them singletons. The CDR3 sequence is 14 residues long. Trimming took off 6 bases at V and 3 bases at J, with 12 bases between the two ends. This clonotype was observed a handful of times. V usage is TRBV12-3 or TRBV12-4 and J usage is TRBJ1-5; D might be TRBD1 (5 bases). This receptor was identified in a human donor who was either an allogeneic HSCT recipient or a stem cell or donor lymphocyte infusion donor (not recorded which). It is not recorded whose cells these are; they may come from a transplant donor. The sample taken for sequencing was blood, either unsorted or a sorted T cell fraction (not recorded which). For the CDR3, the DNA is TGTGCCAGCAGCGTCGACAGCGACAATCAGCCCCAGCATTTT. Translating gives CASSVDSDNQPQHF.